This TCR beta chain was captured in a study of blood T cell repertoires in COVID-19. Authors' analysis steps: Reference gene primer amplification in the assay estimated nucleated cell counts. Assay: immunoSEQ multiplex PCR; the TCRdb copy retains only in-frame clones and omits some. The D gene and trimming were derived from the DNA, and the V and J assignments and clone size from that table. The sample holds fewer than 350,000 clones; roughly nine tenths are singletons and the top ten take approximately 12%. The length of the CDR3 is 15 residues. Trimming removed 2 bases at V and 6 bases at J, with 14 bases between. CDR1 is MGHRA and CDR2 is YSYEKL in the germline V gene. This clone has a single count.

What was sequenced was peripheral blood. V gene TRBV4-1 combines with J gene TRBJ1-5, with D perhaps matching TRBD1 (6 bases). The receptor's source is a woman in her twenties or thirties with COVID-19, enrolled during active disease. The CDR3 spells CASSQPRGKGQPQHF. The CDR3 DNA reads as TGCGCCAGCAGCCAACCCAGGGGAAAGGGTCAGCCCCAGCATTTT.